A single sample is the source of the 19 T cell receptor beta chains below, sequenced in a study of cytotoxic CD8 clonotypes in ibrutinib-treated CLL. The table came from immunoSEQ multiplex PCR; TCRdb's copy has only in-frame clones and leaves some out. Of some 140,000 clones detected, about 79% appear once; the ten largest clones hold around 13%. The starting material was PBMCs, obtained after 12 months of ibrutinib treatment. The receptor set was obtained from a human donor with chronic lymphocytic leukemia.

V usage is TRBV4-3 and J usage is TRBJ2-1; tentatively, D is TRBD1 (6 bases). The CDR3 is 14 amino acids. Between the trimmed V and J ends, which lost 3 bases and 2 bases, there was a span of 8 bases. Germline V gives CDR1 LGHNA, CDR2 YSLEER. Written as DNA, the CDR3 is TGCGCCAGCAGCCACGCAGGGGCCTACAATGAGCAGTTCTTC. Protein product: CASSHAGAYNEQFF.

The chain joins TRBV25-1 to TRBJ2-1, with TRBD1 identical over 10 bases. With 3 bases clipped from V and 4 bases from J, the junction kept 6 bases outside the gene matches. The CDR3 extends over 16 amino acids. The germline V gene encodes CDR1 MGHDK and CDR2 SYGVNS. CDR3 in DNA: TGTGCCAGCAGTGATTTCGGGGACAGGGGTTACAATGAGCAGTTCTTC. This translates into CASSDFGDRGYNEQFF.

The chain combines TRBV27 with TRBJ2-1; 13 nucleotides agree with TRBD2. Germline V CDR1 and CDR2: MNHEY, SMNVEV (reference sequence). Trimming took 6 bases from V and 5 from J; bases not matched to a gene: 4. The CDR3 contains 15 residues. The CDR3: CASSRTSGRHNEQFF. DNA of the CDR3: TGTGCCAGCAGCAGGACTAGCGGGAGACACAATGAGCAGTTCTTC.

Worth noting for this clone: At one boundary the junction diverges from the germline segment, which might be a read error. The CDR3 bases are TGTGCCAGCAGCTTTAGTAGCTCCCACGAGCAGTACTTC. This sequence encodes CASSFSSSHEQYF. The rearrangement links TRBV13 to TRBJ2-7, with D uncertain. The CDR3 contains 13 residues. Germline V CDR1 and CDR2: PRHDT, FYEKMQ (reference sequence).

The chain joins TRBV15 to TRBJ2-7, with D possibly matching TRBD2 (6 bases). V lost 8 bases, J lost 1 base, and 15 bases lay in between. Germline V gene lookup returns CDR1 LNHNV and CDR2 YYDKDF (reference sequence). The CDR3 is made up of 14 amino acids. In DNA, the CDR3 is TGTGCCACCCGCGCCGGGAGAACATCCTACGAGCAGTACTTC. Amino acid sequence: CATRAGRTSYEQYF.

The chain is built from TRBV28 and TRBJ1-3, with D possibly being TRBD1 (5 bases). Germline CDR1 is MDHEN and CDR2 is SYDVKM. The CDR3 has 14 amino acids. V lost 3 bases, J lost 3 bases, and 9 bases lay in between. The CDR3: CASSFGGVGNTIYF. The CDR3 DNA sequence: TGTGCCAGCAGTTTCGGGGGGGTTGGAAACACCATATATTTT.

The chain links TRBV28 to TRBJ2-2, with D perhaps matching TRBD2 (5 bases). This CDR3 has 16 residues. Germline CDR1 is MDHEN and CDR2 is SYDVKM. V was trimmed by 2 bases and J by 3 bases, leaving 13 bases between them. As DNA, the CDR3 is TGTGCCAGCAGTTTAGAAAGGGTCGGGGACACCGGGGAGCTGTTTTTT. It is translated as CASSLERVGDTGELFF.

The J gene is TRBJ2-7, the V gene TRBV9; TRBD2 agrees at 10 bases. CDR3 length equals 15 residues. V was clipped by 0 bases and J by 4 bases; unmatched bases: 4. CDR1 is SGDLS, CDR2 YYNGEE, per germline. CDR3 in DNA: TGTGCCAGCAGCGTAGCTAGCGGGAGTGTGTACGAGCAGTACTTC. Amino acid sequence: CASSVASGSVYEQYF. The full variable domain, completed using reference TRBV9 and TRBJ2-7, is DSGVTQTPKHLITATGQRVTLRCSPRSGDLSVYWYQQSLDQGLQFLIQYYNGEERAKGNILERFSAQQFPDLHSELNLSSLELGDSALYFCASSVASGSVYEQYFGPGTRLTVT.

The J gene is TRBJ1-2, the V gene TRBV29-1; TRBD1 agrees at 7 bases. Germline CDR1 and CDR2: SQVTM and ANQGSEA. V lost 2 bases and J lost 6; bases outside the gene matches: 3. The CDR3 is 12 amino acids. CDR3 residues: CSVEQGGDGYTF. DNA of the CDR3: TGCAGCGTTGAACAGGGGGGTGATGGCTACACCTTC.

For the CDR3, the DNA is TGTGCCACTCGGACAGGGGTCCGGACTGAAGCTTTCTTT. This gives the protein CATRTGVRTEAFF. The genes are TRBV28 and TRBJ1-1, with 9 bases that match TRBD1. The germline CDR1 and CDR2 sequences are MDHEN and SYDVKM. V dropped 10 bases and J dropped 5; count of bases not matched to a gene: 8. The CDR3 runs 13 residues.

The chain uses TRBV18 and TRBJ2-6; 11 positions agree with TRBD2. The CDR3 is 18 amino acids. V lost 4 bases, J lost 2 bases, and 7 bases stayed unmatched. From germline, CDR1 is KGHSH and CDR2 LQKENI. The CDR3 is CASSQTLAGGAGANVLTF. DNA for the CDR3: TGTGCCAGCTCACAAACCCTAGCGGGAGGTGCTGGGGCCAACGTCCTGACTTTC.

This clone appeared a few times. This chain joins TRBV7-8 and TRBJ1-4, with 9 bases lining up with TRBD1. V was pared by 5 bases and J by 4 bases, with 5 bases of the junction left unmatched. The CDR3 loop spans 15 amino acids. Germline lookup yields CDR1 SGHVS and CDR2 FQNEAQ. CDR3: CASSPDRGLNEKLFF. The CDR3 DNA reads TGTGCCAGCAGCCCGGACAGGGGTCTTAATGAAAAACTGTTTTTT. Based on the CDR3 plus reference TRBV7-8 and TRBJ1-4, the full variable domain is GAGVSQSPRYKVAKRGQDVALRCDPISGHVSLFWYQQALGQGPEFLTYFQNEAQLDKSGLPSDRFFAERPEGSVSTLKIQRTQQEDSAVYLCASSPDRGLNEKLFFGSGTQLSVL.

The DNA for the CDR3 is TGTGCCAGCAGCGTAGTGGGGAGTTGGGACCCCGGCGGCTACACCTTC. The encoded protein is CASSVVGSWDPGGYTF. The chain links TRBV9 to TRBJ1-2; TRBD1 is a possible D gene (5 bases). CDR3 length equals 16 residues. The V gene lost 0 bases and the J gene lost 8 bases, with 20 bases spanning the gap. Germline V gene data show CDR1 as SGDLS and CDR2 as YYNGEE.

The chain employs TRBV19 and TRBJ2-5, with D possibly being TRBD1 or TRBD2 (5 bases each). The V end was cut by 4 bases, the J end by 7 bases, with 16 bases between. The germline V gene encodes CDR1 LNHDA and CDR2 SQIVND (reference sequence). This CDR3 has 14 residues. This chain's CDR3 is CASSNRDPVGTQYF. CDR3 coding DNA: TGTGCCAGTAGTAACCGGGACCCGGTGGGGACCCAGTACTTC. Full variable domain (outside the CDR3, taken from reference TRBV19 and TRBJ2-5): DGGITQSPKYLFRKEGQNVTLSCEQNLNHDAMYWYRQDPGQGLRLIYYSQIVNDFQKGDIAEGYSVSREKKESFPLTVTSAQKNPTAFYLCASSNRDPVGTQYFGPGTRLLVL.

The rearrangement joins TRBV10-3 to TRBJ2-2, with D tentatively TRBD1 (6 bases). V lost 5 bases and J lost 7, with 11 bases in between. Germline values: CDR1 ENHRY, CDR2 SYGVKD. The CDR3 has 13 amino acids. Written as DNA, the CDR3 is TGTGCCATCAGTCCGGACAGCGACGGGGAGCTGTTTTTT. Translation gives CAISPDSDGELFF.

This clone came up a few times. The chain uses TRBV27 and TRBJ1-2, with D unclear. CDR1 MNHEY and CDR2 SMNVEV come from the germline V gene (reference sequence). The V end lost 0 bases, the J end lost 1 base, and 12 bases lay between the germline ends. This CDR3 spans 16 amino acids. CDR3 sequence (DNA): TGTGCCAGCAGTTTATCGATCGGTTGGGTTAACTATGGCTACACCTTC. As protein: CASSLSIGWVNYGYTF.

In this sample, this clone turned up a few times. This chain links TRBV28 with TRBJ2-7; 11 bases map to TRBD2. This CDR3 is 14 amino acids long. Germline CDR1 is MDHEN and CDR2 is SYDVKM. The junction had 2 bases not matched to a gene; V was cut back by 6 bases and J by 1 base. The CDR3, as DNA: TGTGCCAGCAGCGGGACTAGCGGATCCTACGAGCAGTACTTC. Translated: CASSGTSGSYEQYF. Full variable domain (remainder filled in from reference TRBV28 and TRBJ2-7): DVKVTQSSRYLVKRTGEKVFLECVQDMDHENMFWYRQDPGLGLRLIYFSYDVKMKEKGDIPEGYSVSREKKERFSLILESASTNQTSMYLCASSGTSGSYEQYFGPGTRLTVT.

The V gene is TRBV25-1, the J gene TRBJ1-2, with a tentative D call TRBD1 (6 bases). In germline, CDR1 is MGHDK, CDR2 SYGVNS. Trimming took off 1 base at V and 10 bases at J, with 16 bases between the two ends. The CDR3 is 14 residues long. The CDR3, as DNA: TGTGCCAGCAGTGAATCCCGAGGGGGATTAATCTACACCTTC. Its protein product is CASSESRGGLIYTF.

The CDR3, as DNA: TGTGCCATCAGTGACCCCGGGACCCCGTCCACTAATGAAAAACTGTTTTTT. Translation gives CAISDPGTPSTNEKLFF. The chain joins TRBV10-3 to TRBJ1-4, with a possible D match to TRBD1 (5 bases). Germline V gene data show CDR1 as ENHRY and CDR2 as SYGVKD. V dropped 3 bases and J dropped 2 bases, with 16 bases sitting between them. The CDR3 covers 17 residues.